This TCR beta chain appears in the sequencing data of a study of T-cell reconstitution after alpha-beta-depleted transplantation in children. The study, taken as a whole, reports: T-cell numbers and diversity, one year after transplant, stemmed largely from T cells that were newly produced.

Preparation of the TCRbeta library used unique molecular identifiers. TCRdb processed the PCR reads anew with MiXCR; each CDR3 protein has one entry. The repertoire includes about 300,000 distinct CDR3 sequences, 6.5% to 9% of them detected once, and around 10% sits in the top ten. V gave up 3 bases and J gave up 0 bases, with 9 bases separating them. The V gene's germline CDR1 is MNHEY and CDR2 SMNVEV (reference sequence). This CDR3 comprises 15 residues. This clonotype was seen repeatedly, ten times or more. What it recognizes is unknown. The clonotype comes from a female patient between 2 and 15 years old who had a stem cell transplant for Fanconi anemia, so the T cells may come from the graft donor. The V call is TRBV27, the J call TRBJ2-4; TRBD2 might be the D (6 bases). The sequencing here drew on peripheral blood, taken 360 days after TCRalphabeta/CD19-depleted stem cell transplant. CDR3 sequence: CASSFAGLAKNIQYF. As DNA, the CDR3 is TGTGCCAGCAGTTTTGCGGGACTAGCCAAAAACATTCAGTACTTC.